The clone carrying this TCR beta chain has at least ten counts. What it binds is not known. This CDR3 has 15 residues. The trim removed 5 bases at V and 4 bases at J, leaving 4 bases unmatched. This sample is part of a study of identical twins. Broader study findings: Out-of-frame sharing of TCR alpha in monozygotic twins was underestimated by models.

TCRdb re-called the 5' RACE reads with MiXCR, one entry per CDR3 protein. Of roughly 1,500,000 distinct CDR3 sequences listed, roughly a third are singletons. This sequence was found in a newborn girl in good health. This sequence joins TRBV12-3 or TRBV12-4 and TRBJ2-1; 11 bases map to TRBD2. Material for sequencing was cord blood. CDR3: CASSNLAGGYNEQFF. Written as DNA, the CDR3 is TGTGCCAGCAGTAATCTAGCGGGGGGTTACAATGAGCAGTTCTTC.